This TCR beta chain was retrieved from a study of cytomegalovirus exposure and HLA in healthy donors. Primers: 60 Vbeta forward and 13 Jbeta reverse. TCRdb's copy holds only in-frame clones and misses some; the assay was immunoSEQ multiplex PCR. Here the sample spans 130,000 or so clones, about 76% being singletons. Germline V lookup: CDR1 SQVTM, CDR2 ANQGSEA. The CDR3 extends over 12 amino acids. V lost 3 bases, J lost 5 bases, and 11 bases lay in between. This clone was observed a few times. Its antigen is currently unknown. Broader study findings: Follow-up analysis later connected one missense variant in DCLRE1C with trimming of TCR beta V- and J-genes. The likely explanation for a cluster of highly shared sequence variants was sequencing artifact. The study put 150 or so TCR beta chains on its list as cytomegalovirus-associated. An apparent linkage of common viral pathogens to several of the most significant clusters emerged in a later analysis.

Sequencing was performed on PBMCs. The TCR was taken from a man in his forties in good health and CMV-seropositive. This chain uses TRBV29-1 with TRBJ2-7; D possibly corresponds to TRBD1 (7 bases). The CDR3 DNA reads TGCAGCGTTGACAGGGGGGCCCACGAGCAGTACTTC. Its translation: CSVDRGAHEQYF.